These 9 T cell receptor beta chains share one sample of origin, sequenced in a study of blood T cell repertoires in COVID-19. Assay: immunoSEQ multiplex PCR; the TCRdb copy retains only in-frame clones and omits some. The top ten hold around 2% of the sample, which has more than 300,000 clones, around 87% seen once. The sample consisted of PBMCs or T cells enriched from blood (not recorded which). These receptors came from a middle-aged man in a cohort exposed to, infected with or recovered from COVID-19 (not recorded which).

The J gene is TRBJ2-1, the V gene TRBV6-1; 13 nucleotides align to TRBD2. V dropped 4 bases and J dropped 1; count of bases not matched to a gene: 13. Germline lookup yields CDR1 MNHNS and CDR2 SASEGT. CDR3 length: 20 amino acids. The CDR3 protein is CASSAKGPRLAGGSYNEQFF. The CDR3 coding sequence is TGTGCCAGCAGTGCAAAAGGACCTCGACTAGCGGGAGGATCCTACAATGAGCAGTTCTTC.

This chain uses TRBV29-1 with TRBJ2-2; no clear D. The germline CDR1 and CDR2 sequences are SQVTM and ANQGSEA. With 7 bases removed from V and 1 base from J, the gap between germline ends came to 4 bases. The CDR3 length is 11 residues. The CDR3 DNA sequence: TGCAGCGCCCTGAACACCGGGGAGCTGTTTTTT. It encodes CSALNTGELFF.

This clone was counted between two and nine times. This same CDR3 is encoded by further DNA sequences in the sample. This chain connects TRBV5-4 to TRBJ2-5, with 8 nucleotides matching TRBD1. Per the germline V gene, CDR1 is SGHNT and CDR2 is YYREEE (reference sequence). V was pared by 4 bases and J by 2 bases, with 4 bases of the junction left unmatched. This CDR3 is 14 amino acids long. CDR3 residues: CASSVGQAQETQYF. The CDR3 DNA reads TGTGCCAGCAGCGTGGGACAGGCGCAAGAGACCCAGTACTTC.

The J gene is TRBJ1-5, the V gene TRBV6-5; the D gene is possibly TRBD1 (6 bases). The CDR3 length is 15 residues. CDR1 and CDR2 (germline): MNHEY, SVGAGI. The V and J ends lost 6 bases and 0 bases respectively, with 12 bases between them. The CDR3 spells CASRPQGYSNQPQHF. The CDR3 DNA follows: TGTGCCAGCAGGCCACAGGGATATAGCAATCAGCCCCAGCATTTT.

This clone was detected only once. The gene calls are TRBV6-1 and TRBJ2-6; TRBD2 aligns across 7 bases. The junction had 3 bases not matched to a gene; V was cut back by 0 bases and J by 4 bases. This CDR3 has 16 residues. Germline loops: CDR1 MNHNS, CDR2 SASEGT. This CDR3 is CASSEAGRAGANVLTF. CDR3 in DNA: TGTGCCAGCAGTGAAGCTGGGAGGGCCGGGGCCAACGTCCTGACTTTC.

The chain carries TRBV10-1 and TRBJ2-7, with 12 bases fitting TRBD2. Looked up from germline, CDR1 is WNHNN and CDR2 is SYGVQD (reference sequence). The CDR3 has 15 residues. The junction had 3 bases not matched to a gene; V was cut back by 0 bases and J by 6 bases. This CDR3 is CASSESGGLAGEQYF. DNA of the CDR3: TGCGCCAGCAGTGAGTCTGGGGGACTAGCGGGCGAGCAGTACTTC.

The rearrangement links TRBV15 to TRBJ2-7; 8 bases match TRBD2. CDR1 LNHNV and CDR2 YYDKDF come from the germline V gene (reference sequence). The CDR3 is made up of 13 amino acids. Trimming took 5 bases from V and 1 from J; bases not matched to a gene: 1. In nucleotides, the CDR3 is TGTGCCACCAGCGGGACTAGTTCCTACGAGCAGTACTTC. The encoded protein is CATSGTSSYEQYF.

V gene TRBV7-9 combines with J gene TRBJ1-1; D not certain. Germline values: CDR1 SEHNR, CDR2 FQNEAQ (reference sequence). V gave up 3 bases and J gave up 4 bases, with 12 bases separating them. The CDR3 is made up of 14 amino acids. The CDR3 loop is CASSFGQEGTEAFF. In nucleotides, the CDR3 is TGTGCCAGCAGCTTCGGTCAAGAGGGCACTGAAGCTTTCTTT.

The chain joins TRBV7-2 to TRBJ1-5; no definite D call. Per the germline V gene, CDR1 is SGHTA and CDR2 is FQGNSA. This CDR3 contains 15 residues. V was trimmed by 5 bases and J by 0 bases, leaving 11 bases between them. The DNA of the CDR3 is TGTGCCAGCAGCCCAAATCCAGGTAGCAATCAGCCCCAGCATTTT. It codes for CASSPNPGSNQPQHF.